A single sample is the source of the 9 T cell receptor beta chains below, sequenced in a study of shared clonotypes between healthy human individuals. The repertoire was sequenced with immunoSEQ multiplex PCR; TCRdb's copy has only in-frame clones and lacks some. The sample lists millions of clones, around 90% occurring once. The specimen was naive CD4+ T cells sorted from blood. This sample's subset: CD45RA+ positively selected. These receptors all come from a man aged 18-30 years in good health.

The chain carries TRBV28 and TRBJ2-7; no clear D gene. The CDR3 has 14 amino acids. Germline values: CDR1 MDHEN, CDR2 SYDVKM. V was shortened by 8 bases and J by 5 bases, with 19 bases between the two germline ends. The CDR3 reads CASLPTPPSDEQYF. CDR3 bases: TGTGCCAGCCTACCAACGCCCCCCTCGGACGAGCAGTACTTC. Drawing the rest from reference TRBV28 and TRBJ2-7, the complete variable domain is DVKVTQSSRYLVKRTGEKVFLECVQDMDHENMFWYRQDPGLGLRLIYFSYDVKMKEKGDIPEGYSVSREKKERFSLILESASTNQTSMYLCASLPTPPSDEQYFGPGTRLTVT.

The J gene is TRBJ2-2, the V gene TRBV4-1; a possible D gene is TRBD2 (5 bases). Germline V gene data show CDR1 as MGHRA and CDR2 as YSYEKL. The CDR3 covers 14 residues. V shed 0 bases and J shed 5 bases, with 7 bases lying between them. The CDR3 sequence is CASSQDGGTGELFF. In DNA form, the CDR3 reads TGCGCCAGCAGCCAAGATGGCGGGACCGGGGAGCTGTTTTTT.

The CDR3 DNA reads TGCGCCAGCAGCCCCGTAGTCGACACTGAAGCTTTCTTT. Translation gives CASSPVVDTEAFF. The rearrangement uses TRBV5-1 and TRBJ1-1; no clear D. Germline values: CDR1 SGHRS, CDR2 YFSETQ. V was trimmed by 4 bases and J by 3 bases, leaving 10 bases between them. The CDR3 sequence is 13 residues long. Filled out from reference TRBV5-1 and TRBJ1-1, the complete variable domain reads KAGVTQTPRYLIKTRGQQVTLSCSPISGHRSVSWYQQTPGQGLQFLFEYFSETQRNKGNFPGRFSGRQFSNSRSEMNVSTLELGDSALYLCASSPVVDTEAFFGQGTRLTVV.

V and J are TRBV10-2 and TRBJ1-1; D is uncertain. Per the germline V gene, CDR1 is WSHSY and CDR2 is SAAADI. This CDR3 contains 13 residues. Deletions cut 6 bases from V and 1 base from J, with 9 bases between. The CDR3: CASSTQRNTEAFF. CDR3 DNA sequence: TGCGCCAGCAGCACACAGAGGAACACTGAAGCTTTCTTT.

This chain joins TRBV27 and TRBJ1-4; no clear D. The CDR3 runs to 15 residues. V lost 2 bases, J lost 4 bases, and 11 bases lay in between. The germline gives CDR1 MNHEY, CDR2 SMNVEV (reference sequence). The CDR3, as DNA: TGTGCCAGCAGTTTAGGTAAAGGACGTAATGAAAAACTGTTTTTT. Translation: CASSLGKGRNEKLFF. The entire variable domain, with the rest obtained from reference TRBV27 and TRBJ1-4, is as follows: EAQVTQNPRYLITVTGKKLTVTCSQNMNHEYMSWYRQDPGLGLRQIYYSMNVEVTDKGDVPEGYKVSRKEKRNFPLILESPSPNQTSLYFCASSLGKGRNEKLFFGSGTQLSVL.

The V and J genes are TRBV5-4 and TRBJ2-1; tentatively, D is TRBD1 or TRBD2 (6 bases each). CDR1 SGHNT and CDR2 YYREEE come from the germline V gene (reference sequence). V lost 6 bases and J 8 bases, leaving 24 bases between the germline ends. The CDR3 length is 16 residues. The CDR3 DNA sequence: TGTGCCAGCACCCTGGGTCGGGGGCTAGTTAAAGATGAGCAGTTCTTC. Translating gives CASTLGRGLVKDEQFF.

This chain uses TRBV11-2 with TRBJ2-5, with D possibly matching TRBD2 (5 bases). The CDR3 totals 15 residues. The V and J ends lost 5 bases and 3 bases respectively, with 16 bases between them. Germline CDR1 SGHAT, CDR2 FQNNGV. DNA of the CDR3: TGTGCCAGCAGCCTCCGGGGTGGGCCAAAAGAGACCCAGTACTTC. As protein: CASSLRGGPKETQYF.

This clone was seen only once. Other nucleotide sequences in the sample specify the same CDR3. This sequence joins TRBV11-2 and TRBJ2-7, with TRBD1 matching 7 bases. The trim removed 5 bases at V and 0 bases at J, leaving 4 bases unmatched. CDR1 SGHAT and CDR2 FQNNGV come from the germline V gene. There are 14 residues in the CDR3. In nucleotides, the CDR3 is TGTGCCAGCAGCCCGACAGGGTACTCCTACGAGCAGTACTTC. It specifies CASSPTGYSYEQYF.

The gene calls are TRBV5-4 and TRBJ1-2; 8 bases fit TRBD1. After removal of 10 bases from V and 2 bases from J, the junction contained 7 bases not matched to a gene. CDR3 length: 13 amino acids. Germline loops: CDR1 SGHNT, CDR2 YYREEE (reference sequence). CDR3 region: CACRQGTNYGYTF. CDR3 in DNA: TGTGCCTGTCGACAGGGGACAAACTATGGCTACACCTTC.